A single sample gave rise to the 16 T cell receptor beta chains below, sequenced in a study of Graves' ophthalmopathy and Graves' hyperthyroidism. TCR beta CDR3 regions were amplified from RNA transcripts. HTBI primers served in a first-round RT-PCR, which a second-round multiplex PCR followed. From the multiplex PCR reads, TCRdb called clonotypes with MiXCR, one entry per CDR3 protein. The sample comprises under 350,000 distinct CDR3 sequences, 15% to 20% of which are singletons, and 9% to 15% rests with the top ten. Source material: peripheral blood. All receptors derive from an adult man with Graves' ophthalmopathy.

This clonotype was recorded at least ten times. The CDR3 protein is CASSRPPYREVNTEAFF. In nucleotides, the CDR3 is TGTGCCAGCAGCCGCCCGCCCTACAGGGAAGTCAACACTGAAGCTTTCTTT. The J gene is TRBJ1-1, the V gene TRBV12-3 or TRBV12-4, with D tentatively TRBD1 (6 bases). V shed 6 bases and J shed 2 bases, with 22 bases lying between them. There are 17 residues in the CDR3.

The chain uses TRBV29-1 and TRBJ2-5; D may be TRBD1 or TRBD2 (5 bases each). The germline gives CDR1 SQVTM, CDR2 ANQGSEA. The CDR3 sequence is 12 residues long. The V end was cut by 7 bases, the J end by 6 bases, with 15 bases between. The CDR3 is CSAGAAKQTQYF. DNA of the CDR3: TGCAGCGCCGGGGCAGCAAAGCAGACCCAGTACTTC.

The rearrangement links TRBV6-2 or TRBV6-3 to TRBJ2-5; 12 positions agree with TRBD2. In germline, CDR1 is MNHEY, CDR2 SVGEGT. The CDR3 extends over 17 amino acids. Trimming removed 3 bases from V and 5 bases from J; junction bases left unmatched: 10. The CDR3 spells CASSYSETSGRRETQYF. The DNA for the CDR3 is TGTGCCAGCAGTTATTCAGAGACTAGCGGGAGACGGGAGACCCAGTACTTC.

This clonotype was seen many times. This rearrangement joins TRBV3-1 to TRBJ2-7, with D unclear. Germline CDR1 reads LGHDT; CDR2 reads YNNKEL (reference sequence). The V gene lost 7 bases and the J gene lost 5 bases, with 12 bases spanning the gap. The CDR3 has 12 residues. Here the CDR3 reads CASKGIKDEQYF. CDR3 sequence (DNA): TGTGCCAGCAAGGGTATTAAAGACGAGCAGTACTTC.

This clonotype was observed many times. This chain joins TRBV30 and TRBJ2-7, with D perhaps being TRBD1 or TRBD2 (5 bases each). Germline V gene data show CDR1 as GTSNPN and CDR2 as SVGIG (reference sequence). This CDR3 is built from 14 residues. V was clipped by 0 bases and J by 2 bases, with 11 bases between them. The CDR3 loop is CAWSVLGGTYEQYF. Written as DNA, the CDR3 is TGTGCCTGGAGTGTACTTGGGGGAACCTACGAGCAGTACTTC. The full variable domain, its missing parts supplied by reference TRBV30 and TRBJ2-7, is SQTIHQWPATLVQPVGSPLSLECTVEGTSNPNLYWYRQAAGRGLQLLFYSVGIGQISSEVPQNLSASRPQDRQFILSSKKLLLSDSGFYLCAWSVLGGTYEQYFGPGTRLTVT.

This clonotype was seen repeatedly, ten times or more. This chain joins TRBV27 and TRBJ2-2; perhaps TRBD1 as D (6 bases). The CDR3 extends over 17 amino acids. Germline V CDR1 and CDR2: MNHEY, SMNVEV (reference sequence). The V gene lost 2 bases and the J gene lost 4 bases, with 17 bases spanning the gap. The CDR3 region has the DNA TGTGCCAGCAGTTTAATCCCCGGACAAGGGGGCACCGGGGAGCTGTTTTTT. The encoded protein is CASSLIPGQGGTGELFF.

This clonotype came up many times. At one boundary the junction diverges from the germline segment, which might be a read error. The rearrangement joins TRBV20-1 to TRBJ1-2; unclear D gene. CDR1 and CDR2 from the germline V gene are DFQATT and SNEGSKA (reference sequence). This CDR3 has 14 residues. The CDR3 loop reads CGASPTVANYGYTF. The CDR3 DNA sequence: TGCGGTGCTAGTCCCACAGTAGCTAACTATGGCTACACCTTC.

Note on this clonotype: A much more abundant neighbour one base away suggests this may be a read error. The chain employs TRBV12-3 or TRBV12-4 and TRBJ1-1; D not certain. V lost 7 bases, J lost 2 bases, and 8 bases lay in between. CDR3 length equals 12 residues. The CDR3 sequence: CASTRVNTEAFF. The CDR3 DNA follows: TGTGCCAGCACCCGGGTCAACACTGAAGCTTTCTTT.

In this sample, this clonotype turned up many times. The chain is built from TRBV6-1 and TRBJ1-3; possibly TRBD1 for D (6 bases). The CDR3 is 15 residues long. V was cut by 6 bases and J by 0 bases, with 12 bases left in between. The germline gives CDR1 MNHNS, CDR2 SASEGT. CDR3: CASRPGTSSGNTIYF. CDR3 in DNA: TGTGCCAGCAGACCAGGGACAAGCTCTGGAAACACCATATATTTT.

The genes are TRBV20-1 and TRBJ2-2, with D possibly TRBD1 on 6 matching bases. Deletions cut 5 bases from V and 5 bases from J, with 18 bases between. This CDR3 has 15 residues. Germline assignment: CDR1 DFQATT and CDR2 SNEGSKA (reference sequence). CDR3 amino acids: CSASNAGAGTGELFF. CDR3 coding DNA: TGCAGTGCTTCCAACGCAGGGGCGGGTACCGGGGAGCTGTTTTTT.

This clonotype was seen just once. A much larger clone lies a single base off, so this may be a read error. Since no conserved phenylalanine or tryptophan closes the CDR3, a read error is the likely cause. The CDR3 DNA reads as TGTGCCAGCAGCCCAGGGGGGGGTAGCAGTCAGCCCCAGCATCTT. It is translated as CASSPGGGSSQPQHL. This rearrangement joins TRBV4-2 to TRBJ1-5; the match to TRBD1 covers 7 bases. This CDR3 has 15 amino acids. Looked up from germline, CDR1 is LGHNA and CDR2 is YNFKEQ.

There are many counts of this clonotype. The CDR3 here is CAWHVGTANSPLHF. CDR3 coding DNA: TGTGCCTGGCACGTCGGGACAGCAAATTCACCCCTCCACTTT. This chain uses TRBV30 with TRBJ1-6, with 7 bases lining up with TRBD1. J lost 7 bases, V lost 5 bases, and 8 bases had no gene match. Germline lookup yields CDR1 GTSNPN and CDR2 SVGIG (reference sequence). The CDR3 spans 14 residues.

This clonotype has at least ten counts. This chain connects TRBV6-5 to TRBJ1-6; D perhaps matches TRBD1 (5 bases). The CDR3 is made up of 14 amino acids. The germline CDR1 and CDR2 sequences are MNHEY and SVGAGI. V shed 0 bases and J shed 8 bases, with 8 bases lying between them. CDR3 coding DNA: TGTGCCAGCAGTTACTCGCAACAGGATTCACCCCTCCACTTT. This encodes CASSYSQQDSPLHF.

In this sample, this clonotype turned up many times. This CDR3 reads CSASFGLAHEQYF. As DNA, the CDR3 is TGCAGTGCTAGTTTTGGTCTAGCCCACGAGCAGTACTTC. V usage is TRBV20-1 and J usage is TRBJ2-7; possibly TRBD2 for D (5 bases). V was clipped by 3 bases and J by 5 bases, with 14 bases between them. Looked up from germline, CDR1 is DFQATT and CDR2 is SNEGSKA (reference sequence). The CDR3 length is 13 residues.

This clonotype was detected many times. This chain uses TRBV5-1 with TRBJ2-5; unclear D gene. CDR1 and CDR2 (germline): SGHRS, YFSETQ. Trimming took 3 bases from V and 1 from J, leaving 19 bases between them. The CDR3 covers 17 residues. The CDR3 here is CASSSPIRTDLQETQYF. CDR3 nucleotide sequence: TGCGCCAGCAGCTCGCCCATTCGGACGGATCTCCAAGAGACCCAGTACTTC.

There are many counts of this clonotype. The gene calls are TRBV5-1 and TRBJ1-1; D call uncertain. V shed 0 bases and J shed 1 base, with 7 bases lying between them. CDR3 length: 14 residues. The germline V gene has CDR1 SGHRS and CDR2 YFSETQ. CDR3 sequence reads: CASSLESRNTEAFF. In nucleotides, the CDR3 is TGCGCCAGCAGCTTGGAGTCCAGGAACACTGAAGCTTTCTTT. The entire variable domain, with the rest obtained from reference TRBV5-1 and TRBJ1-1, is as follows: KAGVTQTPRYLIKTRGQQVTLSCSPISGHRSVSWYQQTPGQGLQFLFEYFSETQRNKGNFPGRFSGRQFSNSRSEMNVSTLELGDSALYLCASSLESRNTEAFFGQGTRLTVV.